Below, one T cell receptor (beta chain) is given with its context. The antigen this receptor binds is unknown. No much larger clone is present one base from it, and per-base qualities are unavailable. The entry originates in a study of identical twins (dated by TCRdb to 2016 to 2018). Study-wide context: To test whether fetal clonotypes persist, this study deep-sequenced TCR alpha and beta repertoires from monozygotic twins, from unrelated adults of various ages, and from cord blood. To rule out contamination, the twin experiments were replicated at different times with different library preparation protocols.

The protocol used for the library was 5' RACE. Sequencer: Illumina HiSeq 2000. A universal primer binding site was added through template switching, and the final cDNA carried a unique molecular identifier so that TCR cDNA molecules could be counted accurately. First-strand cDNA for TCR alpha and beta chains was synthesized from specific primers in the conserved constant-segment region. To control for contamination, every cDNA library was double barcoded, receiving both a SMART-Mk sample barcode and Illumina barcodes. TruSeq adapter sequences and Illumina sample barcodes were added in two successive PCR steps. The Illumina HiSeq platform was used with custom primers to sequence TCR alpha and beta cDNA libraries. On the authors' methods: Raw reads were processed with MiGEC to extract unique molecular identifiers, and MiXCR was used to determine CDR3 positions. Recombination models were inferred per individual with the repgenHMM and IGoR tools using an EM algorithm. The analysis of shared clonotypes was done with the tcR package in R, with sharing normalized by the product of cloneset sizes. Out-of-frame nonproductive sequences were analyzed to study raw recombination free of thymic and clonal selection effects. TCRdb itself trimmed the public reads at Q25 with fastp, ran MiXCR and retained productive beta chains. One record per CDR3 amino acid sequence lists the most common genes and DNA. V and J calls and clone size were set by TCRdb, not the authors. For this sample the table gives approximately 590,000 distinct CDR3 sequences, of which around 9.6% were detected only once. Under 3% of the sample goes to the ten largest clones.

Only healthy Caucasian donors were included. The twin cohort consisted of three pairs of female monozygotic twins, all aged roughly 18 to 29 years. Peripheral blood mononuclear cells were used as the source from which RNA for TCR libraries was isolated. Overall results and qualifications from the work: Zero-insertion analyses could be partly confounded by invariant T cells such as MAIT and iNKT, though diverse VJ usage argued against such confounding for most clonotypes. Abundant cord blood beta clonotypes carried fewer insertions; young adult naive repertoires showed a weaker similar trend, while memory repertoires showed none. Excess twin sharing in beta out-of-frame sequences was weaker because fewer shared sequences lowered the signal-to-noise ratio. In monozygotic twins, out-of-frame TCR alpha sharing was systematically underestimated by recombination models, although the models agreed with sharing between unrelated individuals. Because the same donors could not be followed over many years, the conclusions depended on cross-sectional statistical analysis. Compared with coincidental sharing between unrelated individuals, an excess of low generation-probability sequences was observed among out-of-frame TCR alpha sequences shared between twins.

Measured from the cysteine to the phenylalanine, the CDR3 is 13 residues long. The retained sequence is limited to the CDR3, 39 bases, with the frame set at the first base. From a lookup of the germline V gene (reference sequence), CDR1 and CDR2 are DFQATT and SNEGSKA. V and J are truncated by 6 bases and 8 bases respectively, leaving an intervening sequence of 19 bases. This same sample was also taken into another study, of yellow fever vaccine responses in identical twins. From the second report: The authors reported that the T cell response to vaccination in identical twins appeared partly convergent and partly personalized. In identical twins, the study followed T cell clones that responded to the vaccine with precision.

The sequenced sample consisted of PBMCs. The TCR comes from a young woman in good health. This sequence uses TRBV20-1 and TRBJ1-1, with TRBD1 as a weak D call on 5 bases. The CDR3 protein is CSAMTDSFQEAFF. Here is the DNA: TGCAGTGCGATGACAGACAGTTTCCAAGAAGCTTTCTTT.